The 16 T cell receptor beta chains in this list originate from one sample, sequenced in a study of T cells in tumors after PD-1 blockade. Data came from immunoSEQ multiplex PCR; TCRdb stores just in-frame clones and leaves some out. Of 20,000 to 30,000 clones detected, 65% to 85% appear once; the ten largest clones hold around 10%. Sequenced material: PBMCs, taken after anti-PD-1 treatment. Every receptor here comes from a human donor with basal cell carcinoma.

This sequence joins TRBV6-5 and TRBJ1-1, with unresolved D. Trimming took off 2 bases at V and 7 bases at J, with 14 bases between the two ends. The CDR3 has 14 residues. Germline V gene sequence: CDR1 MNHEY, CDR2 SVGAGI. The CDR3 loop is CASSYPGRMGEAFF. CDR3 in DNA: TGTGCCAGCAGTTACCCCGGACGTATGGGTGAAGCTTTCTTT.

V usage is TRBV13 and J usage is TRBJ1-1; D might be TRBD1 (5 bases). V lost 2 bases, J lost 5 bases, and 18 bases lay in between. The CDR3 is 16 amino acids. The germline V gene has CDR1 PRHDT and CDR2 FYEKMQ (reference sequence). The chain's CDR3 is CASSLFSGRPVTEAFF. In nucleotides, the CDR3 is TGTGCCAGCAGCTTATTTTCAGGGAGGCCCGTTACTGAAGCTTTCTTT.

V usage is TRBV18 and J usage is TRBJ1-1, with a weak D call TRBD1 (6 bases). Germline loops: CDR1 KGHSH, CDR2 LQKENI. The ends were cut back, 6 bases at V and 1 base at J, with 12 bases in the middle. The CDR3 contains 14 residues. CDR3 protein: CASSLRGKNTEAFF. The CDR3 coding sequence is TGTGCCAGCTCCCTGAGGGGGAAGAACACTGAAGCTTTCTTT.

The chain is built from TRBV6-5 and TRBJ1-1; tentative D call: TRBD1 (6 bases). Looked up from germline, CDR1 is MNHEY and CDR2 is SVGAGI. The V gene lost 7 bases and the J gene lost 4 bases, with 16 bases spanning the gap. This CDR3 spans 14 amino acids. The CDR3 DNA reads as TGTGCCAGCAAGGGGGGTGGGGGTCGCACTGAAGCTTTCTTT. Its translation: CASKGGGGRTEAFF.

The CDR3 here is CASKVNNRGGEQFF. The CDR3 region has the DNA TGTGCCAGCAAGGTCAACAACAGGGGGGGTGAGCAGTTCTTC. The rearrangement uses TRBV7-9 and TRBJ2-1; D is perhaps TRBD1 (8 bases). Between the trimmed V and J ends, which lost 7 bases and 9 bases, there was a span of 19 bases. Germline CDR1 reads SEHNR; CDR2 reads FQNEAQ (reference sequence). CDR3 size: 14 residues.

V is TRBV13 and J is TRBJ2-7; 7 nucleotides line up with TRBD1. CDR1 is PRHDT and CDR2 is FYEKMQ in the germline V gene (reference sequence). The CDR3 consists of 16 residues. V lost 3 bases to trimming and J lost 2 bases; unmatched junction nucleotides: 10. CDR3 sequence: CASSLRATGLPYEQYF. In DNA form, the CDR3 reads TGTGCCAGCAGCTTGAGGGCGACAGGGTTACCCTACGAGCAGTACTTC. Full variable domain (rest looked up from reference TRBV13 and TRBJ2-7): AAGVIQSPRHLIKEKRETATLKCYPIPRHDTVYWYQQGPGQDPQFLISFYEKMQSDKGSIPDRFSAQQFSDYHSELNMSSLELGDSALYFCASSLRATGLPYEQYFGPGTRLTVT.

The CDR3 spells CASSIRGPGYEQYF. CDR3 nucleotide sequence: TGTGCCAGTAGTATTAGGGGACCGGGTTACGAGCAGTACTTC. The chain recombines TRBV19 with TRBJ2-7; D possibly uses TRBD1 or TRBD2 (5 bases each). CDR1 is LNHDA, CDR2 SQIVND, per germline (reference sequence). The CDR3 extends over 14 amino acids. Trimming cost V 3 bases and J 4 bases, with 13 bases left between them. Based on the CDR3 plus reference TRBV19 and TRBJ2-7, the full variable domain is DGGITQSPKYLFRKEGQNVTLSCEQNLNHDAMYWYRQDPGQGLRLIYYSQIVNDFQKGDIAEGYSVSREKKESFPLTVTSAQKNPTAFYLCASSIRGPGYEQYFGPGTRLTVT.

The rearrangement joins TRBV5-1 to TRBJ1-1; perhaps TRBD1 as D (5 bases). With 0 bases removed from V and 8 bases from J, the gap between germline ends came to 11 bases. Germline values: CDR1 SGHRS, CDR2 YFSETQ. The CDR3 has 13 amino acids. In nucleotides, the CDR3 is TGCGCCAGCAGCTTGGAGGGCCGGGGCGAAGCTTTCTTT. It yields the protein CASSLEGRGEAFF.

On this clone: The identical CDR3 is also encoded by other nucleotide sequences in the sample. The chain links TRBV5-6 to TRBJ1-5, with 7 bases lining up with TRBD1. The CDR3 has 16 amino acids. V was clipped by 2 bases and J by 10 bases; unmatched bases: 15. The germline gives CDR1 SGHDT, CDR2 YYEEEE. In DNA form, the CDR3 reads TGTGCCAGCAGCTTCCGAGGGGGCGGGGGGACCCAACCCCAGCATTTT. Its translation: CASSFRGGGGTQPQHF.

The chain has TRBV4-1 and TRBJ2-5, with D tentatively TRBD1 or TRBD2 (6 bases each). This CDR3 is 16 amino acids long. The germline V gene has CDR1 MGHRA and CDR2 YSYEKL. The ends were cut back, 1 base at V and 2 bases at J, with 14 bases in the middle. In DNA form, the CDR3 reads TGCGCCAGCAGCCAAGTTGGAGGGGGATCACAAGAGACCCAGTACTTC. Translated: CASSQVGGGSQETQYF.

The rearrangement uses TRBV30 and TRBJ1-2; the match to TRBD1 covers 9 bases. Germline-derived CDR1 and CDR2 are GTSNPN and SVGIG (reference sequence). The V and J ends lost 1 base and 3 bases, in that order; junction bases with no gene match: 3. This CDR3 has 14 residues. CDR3 DNA: TGTGCCTGGAGTGGAGACAGGGGGGACTATGGCTACACCTTC. Translating gives CAWSGDRGDYGYTF.

The rearrangement joins TRBV3-1 (or the pseudogene TRBV3-2) to TRBJ1-2; possible D gene TRBD1, 5 bases. The V and J ends lost 1 base and 4 bases respectively, with 13 bases between them. CDR3 size: 15 residues. CDR1 and CDR2 from the germline V gene are LGHDT and YNNKEL (reference sequence). The CDR3 region has the DNA TGTGCCAGCAGCCAAGGTACAGGTTACTTCTATGGCTACACCTTC. It codes for CASSQGTGYFYGYTF.

The V gene is TRBV9, the J gene TRBJ2-1, with TRBD2 identical over 9 bases. The CDR3 covers 16 residues. The germline V gene encodes CDR1 SGDLS and CDR2 YYNGEE. The ends lost 0 bases at V and 7 bases at J; junction bases unmatched: 8. The CDR3 region is CASSVDPAGGLNEQFF. CDR3 DNA sequence: TGTGCCAGCAGCGTAGATCCAGCGGGGGGTCTGAATGAGCAGTTCTTC.

The chain combines TRBV5-1 with TRBJ1-6; D is perhaps TRBD1 (5 bases). This CDR3 has 15 residues. V shed 4 bases and J shed 5 bases, with 13 bases lying between them. Germline V gene lookup returns CDR1 SGHRS and CDR2 YFSETQ. The CDR3 sequence is CASSPYGTDNSPLHF. The CDR3 DNA sequence: TGCGCCAGCAGCCCCTACGGGACGGATAATTCACCCCTCCACTTT.

This clone occurred a few times. The rearrangement links TRBV12-3 or TRBV12-4 to TRBJ1-3; D unresolved. Trimming left V 6 bases short and J 1 base short, with 7 bases between. The CDR3 consists of 13 residues. CDR3 DNA: TGTGCCAGCAGCCTCTTTTCTGGAAACACCATATATTTT. This encodes CASSLFSGNTIYF.

The chain links TRBV24-1 to TRBJ1-5; unclear D gene. This CDR3 is 16 amino acids long. Per germline, CDR1 KGHDR and CDR2 SFDVKD. Trimming took 12 bases from V and 0 from J, leaving 20 bases between them. The CDR3 sequence is CASPERYFVSNQPQHF. CDR3 bases: TGTGCCTCCCCGGAGCGATATTTCGTTAGCAATCAGCCCCAGCATTTT.